This T cell receptor (beta chain) was sequenced during a study of identical twins (dated by TCRdb to 2016 to 2017). About the full investigation: The study deep-sequenced TCR alpha and beta repertoires from monozygotic twins, unrelated adults of various ages and cord blood to test whether fetal clonotypes persist. To rule out contamination, the twin experiments were replicated at different times with different library preparation protocols. Summary of the overall study and its limitations: Zero-insertion analyses could be partly confounded by invariant T cells such as MAIT and iNKT, although diverse VJ usage argued against such confounding for most clonotypes. Because the same donors could not be followed over many years, the conclusions relied on cross-sectional statistical analysis. Compared with coincidental sharing between unrelated individuals, out-of-frame TCR alpha sequences shared between twins had an excess of sequences with low generation probability. Abundant cord blood beta clonotypes had fewer insertions, young adult naive repertoires showed a similar but weaker trend, and memory repertoires showed no such trend. Recombination models systematically underestimated out-of-frame TCR alpha sharing in monozygotic twins but agreed with sharing between unrelated individuals. In beta out-of-frame sequences, excess twin sharing was weaker, because having fewer shared sequences lowered the signal-to-noise ratio.

Per the germline V gene (reference sequence), DFQATT is the CDR1 and SNEGSKA is the CDR2. The germline V end is reduced by 5 bases and the J end by 3 bases; junction bases left unmatched: 12. From the cysteine up to the phenylalanine, the CDR3 has a length of 16 residues. Just the 48-base CDR3 DNA is kept, in frame starting at base 1. All donors were healthy Caucasians. Three unrelated non-twin adults were also sequenced: a male aged 18 to 30, a male aged 50 to 59 and a female aged 50 to 59. Using Miltenyi CD45RO+ enrichment and human naive T-cell isolation kits, memory (CD45RO+) and naive T cells were isolated from PBMC. The library relied on 5' RACE. For sequencing, an Illumina HiSeq 2000 was employed. Template switching added a universal primer binding site, and the final cDNA carried a unique molecular identifier that allowed TCR cDNA molecules to be counted accurately. First-strand cDNA for TCR alpha and beta chains was synthesized from specific primers in the conserved constant-segment region. Each cDNA library was double barcoded, with a SMART-Mk sample barcode plus Illumina barcodes, to control for contamination. TruSeq adapter sequences, together with Illumina sample barcodes, were added in two successive PCR steps. TCR alpha and beta cDNA libraries were sequenced on the Illumina HiSeq platform with custom primers. The original pipeline was this. MiGEC was used to process raw reads and extract unique molecular identifiers, and MiXCR was used to find CDR3 positions. For each individual, recombination models were inferred using an EM algorithm with the repgenHMM and IGoR tools. Shared clonotypes were analyzed with the tcR package in R, and sharing was normalized by the product of cloneset sizes. To study raw recombination free of thymic and clonal selection effects, out-of-frame nonproductive sequences were analyzed. The public reads were quality trimmed at Q25 with fastp and then assembled into clones with MiXCR by TCRdb, keeping productive beta chains. When rows share a CDR3 protein, they turn into one entry using the most common DNA and genes. The V and J calls come from TCRdb's annotation, not from the publication. Present in this sample are about 430,000 distinct CDR3 sequences, approximately 17% of which were seen just once. Around 12% of the sample is in the top ten clones.

This clonotype occurred many times. Which antigen it targets is not known. There are no base qualities to consult, and no much larger clone falls within one base. The source of this sequence is a man in his forties or fifties in good health. The sample comprised naive T cells sorted from blood. The intended sense of this specimen's cell subset or site label: cells isolated with a human naive T-cell isolation kit. Here the chain combines TRBV20-1 and TRBJ2-1, and 8 junctional nucleotides match TRBD2. CDR3 protein: CSAPPLLAEGYNEQFF. In nucleotides, the sequence is TGCAGTGCTCCACCCCTACTAGCGGAGGGCTACAATGAGCAGTTCTTC.